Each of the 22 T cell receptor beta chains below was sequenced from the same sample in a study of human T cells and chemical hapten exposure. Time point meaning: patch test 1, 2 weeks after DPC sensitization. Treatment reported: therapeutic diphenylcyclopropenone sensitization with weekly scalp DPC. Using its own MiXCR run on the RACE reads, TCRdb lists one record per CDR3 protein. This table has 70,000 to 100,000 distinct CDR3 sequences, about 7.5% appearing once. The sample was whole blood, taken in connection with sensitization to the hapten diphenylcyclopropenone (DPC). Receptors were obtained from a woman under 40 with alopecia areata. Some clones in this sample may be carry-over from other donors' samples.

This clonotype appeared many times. CDR3 loop: CASSQDPLSSGSTDTQYF. DNA of the CDR3: TGTGCCAGCAGCCAAGACCCCCTCTCTAGCGGGTCCACAGATACGCAGTATTTT. V usage is TRBV3-1 and J usage is TRBJ2-3, with TRBD2 identical over 8 bases. CDR1 is LGHDT and CDR2 is YNNKEL in the germline V gene (reference sequence). J lost 2 bases, V lost 0 bases, and 10 bases had no gene match. This CDR3 spans 18 amino acids.

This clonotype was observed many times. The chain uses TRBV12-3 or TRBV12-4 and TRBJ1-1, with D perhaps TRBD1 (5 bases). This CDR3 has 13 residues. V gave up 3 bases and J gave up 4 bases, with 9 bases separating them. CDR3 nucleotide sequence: TGTGCCAGCAGTTTCTCAGGGTCCACTGAAGCTTTCTTT. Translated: CASSFSGSTEAFF.

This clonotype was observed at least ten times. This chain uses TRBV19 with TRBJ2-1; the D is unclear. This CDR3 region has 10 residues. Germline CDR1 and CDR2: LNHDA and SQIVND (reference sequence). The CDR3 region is CATKSNEQFF. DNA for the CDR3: TGTGCTACTAAATCCAATGAGCAGTTCTTC.

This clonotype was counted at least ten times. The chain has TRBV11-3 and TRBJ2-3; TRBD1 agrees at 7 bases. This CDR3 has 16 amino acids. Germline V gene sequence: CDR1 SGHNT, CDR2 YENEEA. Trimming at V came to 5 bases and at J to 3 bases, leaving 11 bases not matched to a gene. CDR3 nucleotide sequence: TGTGCCAGCAGCCGCCGAAGGGGGCAGGGTACAGATACGCAGTATTTT. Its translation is CASSRRRGQGTDTQYF.

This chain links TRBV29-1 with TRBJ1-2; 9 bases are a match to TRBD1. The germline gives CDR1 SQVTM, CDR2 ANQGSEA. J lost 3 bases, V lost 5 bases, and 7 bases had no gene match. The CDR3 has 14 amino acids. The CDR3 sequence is CSVPSRTGDYGYTF. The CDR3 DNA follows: TGCAGCGTTCCGTCTCGGACAGGGGACTATGGCTACACCTTC.

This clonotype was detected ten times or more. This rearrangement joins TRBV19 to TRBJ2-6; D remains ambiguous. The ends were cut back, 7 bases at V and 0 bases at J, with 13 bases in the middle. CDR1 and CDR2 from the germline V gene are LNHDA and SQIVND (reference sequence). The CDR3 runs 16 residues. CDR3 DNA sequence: TGTGCCAGTACCGGCCGACGGCCCTCTGGGGCCAACGTCCTGACTTTC. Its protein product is CASTGRRPSGANVLTF.

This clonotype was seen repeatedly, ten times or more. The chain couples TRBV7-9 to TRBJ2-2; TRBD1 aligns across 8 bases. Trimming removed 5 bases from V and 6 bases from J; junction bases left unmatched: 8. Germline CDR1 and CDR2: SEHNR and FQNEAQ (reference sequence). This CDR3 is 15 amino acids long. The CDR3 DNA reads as TGTGCCAGCAGCCCGGACAGGGTATCCTCCGGGGAGCTGTTTTTT. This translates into CASSPDRVSSGELFF.

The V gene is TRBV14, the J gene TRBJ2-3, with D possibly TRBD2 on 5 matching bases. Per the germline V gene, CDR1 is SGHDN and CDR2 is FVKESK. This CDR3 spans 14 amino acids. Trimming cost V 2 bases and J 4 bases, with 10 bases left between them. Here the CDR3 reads CASSQNGLADTQYF. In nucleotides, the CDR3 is TGTGCCAGCAGCCAAAACGGACTTGCAGATACGCAGTATTTT.

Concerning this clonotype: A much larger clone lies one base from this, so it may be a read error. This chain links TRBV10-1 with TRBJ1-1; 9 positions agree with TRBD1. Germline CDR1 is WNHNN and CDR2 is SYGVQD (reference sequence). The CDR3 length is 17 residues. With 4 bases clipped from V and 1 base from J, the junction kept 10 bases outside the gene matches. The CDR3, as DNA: TGCGCCAGCAGTGCCGGGACAGGGAGGGGGAAGAACACTGAAGCTTTCTTT. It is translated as CASSAGTGRGKNTEAFF.

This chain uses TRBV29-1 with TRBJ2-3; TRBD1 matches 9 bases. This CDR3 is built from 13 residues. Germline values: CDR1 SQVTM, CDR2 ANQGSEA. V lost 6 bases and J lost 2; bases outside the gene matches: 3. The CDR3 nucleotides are TGCAGCGTCGGACAGGGGACCACAGATACGCAGTATTTT. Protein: CSVGQGTTDTQYF.

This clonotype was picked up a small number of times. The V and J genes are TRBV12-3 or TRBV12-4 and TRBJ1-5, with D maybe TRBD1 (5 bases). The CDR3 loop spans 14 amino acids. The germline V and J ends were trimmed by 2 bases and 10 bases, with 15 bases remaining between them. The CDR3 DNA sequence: TGTGCCAGCAGTTTAACACGCCCGGGGGGACCCCAGCATTTT. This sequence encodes CASSLTRPGGPQHF.

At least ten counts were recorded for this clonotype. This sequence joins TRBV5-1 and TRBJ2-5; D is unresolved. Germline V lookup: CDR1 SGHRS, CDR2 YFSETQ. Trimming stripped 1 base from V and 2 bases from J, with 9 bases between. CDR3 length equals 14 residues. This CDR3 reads CASSLFRSQETQYF. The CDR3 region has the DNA TGCGCCAGCAGCTTGTTCAGGTCGCAAGAGACCCAGTACTTC. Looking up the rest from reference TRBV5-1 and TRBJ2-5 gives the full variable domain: KAGVTQTPRYLIKTRGQQVTLSCSPISGHRSVSWYQQTPGQGLQFLFEYFSETQRNKGNFPGRFSGRQFSNSRSEMNVSTLELGDSALYLCASSLFRSQETQYFGPGTRLLVL.

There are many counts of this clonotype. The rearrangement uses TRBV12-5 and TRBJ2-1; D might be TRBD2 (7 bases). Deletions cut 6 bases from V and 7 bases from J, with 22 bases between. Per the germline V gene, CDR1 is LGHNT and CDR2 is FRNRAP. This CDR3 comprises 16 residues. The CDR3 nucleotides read TGTGCTAGTGGCCCCCTGGGCGGGGGCACTTCGAATGAGCAGTTCTTC. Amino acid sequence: CASGPLGGGTSNEQFF.

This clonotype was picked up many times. The CDR3 DNA is TGTGCCAGCAGTTTAGCGGTCAGGAGCTCCTACGAGCAGTACTTC. This sequence encodes CASSLAVRSSYEQYF. The rearrangement joins TRBV12-3 or TRBV12-4 to TRBJ2-7; D gene unclear. The CDR3 length is 15 residues. V was clipped by 0 bases and J by 0 bases, with 9 bases between them.

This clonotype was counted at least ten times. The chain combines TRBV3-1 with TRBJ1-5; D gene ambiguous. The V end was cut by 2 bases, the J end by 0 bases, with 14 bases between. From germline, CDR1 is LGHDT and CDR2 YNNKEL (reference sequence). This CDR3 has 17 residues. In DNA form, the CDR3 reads TGTGCCAGCAGCCAATCGATATCGGCACCTAGCAATCAGCCCCAGCATTTT. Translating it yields CASSQSISAPSNQPQHF.

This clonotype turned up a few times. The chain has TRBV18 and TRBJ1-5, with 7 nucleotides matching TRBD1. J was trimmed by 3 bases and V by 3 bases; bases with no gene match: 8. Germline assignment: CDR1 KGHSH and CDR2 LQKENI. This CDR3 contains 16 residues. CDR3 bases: TGTGCCAGCTCACCCCTGGGACAGACAATCAATCAGCCCCAGCATTTT. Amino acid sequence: CASSPLGQTINQPQHF.

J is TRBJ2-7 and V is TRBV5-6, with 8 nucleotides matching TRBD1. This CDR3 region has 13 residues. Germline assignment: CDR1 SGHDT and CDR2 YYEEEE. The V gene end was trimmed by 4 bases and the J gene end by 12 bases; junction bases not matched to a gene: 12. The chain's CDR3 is CASSLMDRVWMYF. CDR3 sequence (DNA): TGTGCCAGCAGCCTAATGGACAGGGTTTGGATGTACTTC.

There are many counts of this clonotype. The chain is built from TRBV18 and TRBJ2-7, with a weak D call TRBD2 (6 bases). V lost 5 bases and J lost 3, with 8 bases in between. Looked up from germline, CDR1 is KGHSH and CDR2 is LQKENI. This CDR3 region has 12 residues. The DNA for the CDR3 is TGTGCCAGCTCATTCGGGGGCTACGAGCAGTACTTC. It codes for CASSFGGYEQYF.

CDR3 sequence (DNA): TGCAGCGTCCGGACAGGGGCGCAAGATACGCAGTATTTT. Amino acids: CSVRTGAQDTQYF. The chain combines TRBV29-1 with TRBJ2-3; 9 nucleotides match TRBD1. The V and J ends lost 6 bases and 5 bases, in that order; junction bases with no gene match: 6. Germline loops: CDR1 SQVTM, CDR2 ANQGSEA. The CDR3 spans 13 residues.

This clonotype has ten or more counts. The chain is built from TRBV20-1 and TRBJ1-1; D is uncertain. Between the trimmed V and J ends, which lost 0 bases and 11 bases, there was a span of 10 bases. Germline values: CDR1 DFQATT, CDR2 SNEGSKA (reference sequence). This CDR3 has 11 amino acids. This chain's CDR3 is CSARDEGIAFF. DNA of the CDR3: TGCAGTGCTAGAGATGAGGGTATTGCTTTCTTT.

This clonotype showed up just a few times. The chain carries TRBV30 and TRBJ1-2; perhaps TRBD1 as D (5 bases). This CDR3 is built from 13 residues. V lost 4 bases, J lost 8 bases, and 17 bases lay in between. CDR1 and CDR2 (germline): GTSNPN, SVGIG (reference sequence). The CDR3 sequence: CAWTEGILDGYTF. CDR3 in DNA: TGTGCCTGGACAGAGGGGATCCTAGACGGCTACACCTTC.

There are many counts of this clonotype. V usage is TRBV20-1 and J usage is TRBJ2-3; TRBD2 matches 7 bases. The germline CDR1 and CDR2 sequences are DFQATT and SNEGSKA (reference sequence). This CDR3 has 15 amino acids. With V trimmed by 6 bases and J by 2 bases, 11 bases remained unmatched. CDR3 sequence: CSAFPLARDTDTQYF. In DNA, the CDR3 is TGCAGTGCCTTCCCACTAGCGCGTGACACAGATACGCAGTATTTT.